The source of this T cell receptor (beta chain) is a study of T cell responses to AZD1222 COVID-19 vaccine (dated by TCRdb to about 2021). A note on the overall study: AZD1222 recipients with second doses at about 4 weeks or about 12 weeks were pooled, because spike-specific TCR depth and breadth did not differ between schedules. A total of roughly 240 trial participants underwent TCR sequencing, of whom some 210 received two doses of AZD1222 and some 26 received two doses of the MenACWY control vaccine. Trial participants were enrolled into age subgroups of 18-55, 56-69 and 70-plus years, which contained 148, 28 and 57 TCR-sequenced participants, respectively.

The junction shows trimming of 6 bases on V and 0 bases on J, plus 14 bases between the germline ends. Its CDR3 holds 15 amino acids, cysteine through phenylalanine. Left in the record is the CDR3 DNA by itself, 45 bases read in frame from the first base. The germline V gene specifies MNHEY as CDR1 and SVGAGI as CDR2. Notes on this clone: No antigen is known for it. No quality values exist for individual bases; no much larger clone is one base distant.

Summary of the overall study and its limitations: CD4 TCRs associated with the vaccine covered the entire spike protein, and the dominant responses were in regions 160-218 and 743-854. In the small 56-69-year group, the increase in depth fell short of significance, most likely because of low power. Participants were mostly white British and included more females than males, and it was suggested by the authors that clonal diversity may have been underestimated. Reportedly, close to half of the unique spike-specific TCRs recognized epitopes lying outside the regions that are mutated in the B.1.351 and B.1.1.7 variants. Conclusions about previously exposed vaccinees are limited because only a handful of AZD1222 recipients were SARS-CoV-2 seropositive at baseline. After two AZD1222 doses, spike-specific TCR breadth and depth were significantly higher than at day 0 and than in MenACWY recipients. No day 14 peak-response samples were available, so repertoires were characterized only after the peak T cell response.

The CDR3 regions of human TCRbeta chains were subjected to immunosequencing. Turning to the authors' computational methods: Repertoire TCRs were matched against a reference library of SARS-CoV-2-specific TCRs generated with the MIRA antigen-specificity platform. Breadth was defined as the fraction of unique TCRs that were SARS-CoV-2-associated, and depth was defined as the fraction of total T cells that were SARS-CoV-2-associated. Using the MIRA data, each spike-specific TCR was mapped to the spike region that the TCR reacts to and placed in a CD4 or CD8 class. Log10-transformed breadth and depth values were compared by one-way ANOVA with Sidak's multiple comparisons tests. TCRdb re-hosts the immuneACCESS table, in-frame sequences only. Its copies lack some clones; in the studies checked, an unresolved V gene accounts for under half of them, and the cause for the rest is not known. V, J and clone size are taken as reported in that table, and D and trimming were inferred from the DNA itself. This sample lists roughly 150,000 clones; about 91% were detected once. The ten top clones hold about 2.3% of the sample.

In light of the paper, this sample's time point label describes: baseline before first vaccination. Vaccinee samples were obtained from the UK trials COV001 and COV002, which included a single-blind randomized controlled phase 2/3 trial of AZD1222 (ChAdOx1 nCoV-19) in healthy adults. For TCRbeta chain sequencing, PBMC samples were collected from trial participants at day 0 and at day 28 after the second dose. The material was peripheral blood, obtained on day 0 of AZD1222 vaccination. The V and J segments used are TRBV6-5 and TRBJ1-1; no D gene is confidently identified. The receptor was isolated from an adult in good health. The nucleotide sequence is given as TGTGCCAGCAGCCCCGGTGGCAGTCTGAACACTGAAGCTTTCTTT. Translation gives CASSPGGSLNTEAFF.